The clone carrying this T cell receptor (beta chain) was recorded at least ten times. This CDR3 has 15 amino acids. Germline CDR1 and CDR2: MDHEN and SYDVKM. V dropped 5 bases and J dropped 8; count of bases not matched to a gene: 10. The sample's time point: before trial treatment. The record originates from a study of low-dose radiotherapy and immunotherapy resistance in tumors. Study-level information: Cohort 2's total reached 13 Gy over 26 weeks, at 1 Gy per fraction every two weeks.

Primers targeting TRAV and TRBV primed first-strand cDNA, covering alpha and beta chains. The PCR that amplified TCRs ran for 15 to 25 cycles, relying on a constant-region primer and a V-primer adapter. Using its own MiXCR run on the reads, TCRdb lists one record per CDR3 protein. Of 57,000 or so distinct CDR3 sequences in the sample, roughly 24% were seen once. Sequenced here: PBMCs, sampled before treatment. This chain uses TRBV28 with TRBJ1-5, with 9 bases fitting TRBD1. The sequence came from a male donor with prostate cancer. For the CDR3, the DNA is TGTGCCAGCAGTCAGGACAGGGGCGGGAGAGAGCCCCAGCATTTT. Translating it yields CASSQDRGGREPQHF.